A selection of T cell receptor beta chains follows, all from one sample in a study of spatial heterogeneity in lung cancer. TCRdb re-called the 5' RACE reads with MiXCR, one entry per CDR3 protein. The sample consists of 50,000 to 65,000 distinct CDR3 sequences, over 5.5% of them appearing once. The sample consisted of PBMCs, taken at surgery. Receptors originate from a female donor with early-stage non-small cell lung cancer. CDR3s include the opening cysteine and the closing phenylalanine or tryptophan. The D gene is left open where the match is weak. Clone size, where shown, is once, few, many, or a class for clones that have expanded.

DNA,CDR3,D,size,J,V,length
TGTGCCAGCAGCCAAGAACAGGGGAATGAGCAGTTCTTC,CASSQEQGNEQFF,TRBD1,many,TRBJ2-1,TRBV4-2,13
TGTGCGACTCGGGGAGAGCACCAAGAGACCCAGTACTTC,CATRGEHQETQYF,-,many,TRBJ2-5,TRBV28,13
TGTGCCAGCAGCCAAACATTAGCGGGGGCACAGGCCCAGTACTTC,CASSQTLAGAQAQYF,TRBD2,many,TRBJ2-5,TRBV7-2,15
TGTGCCAGCAGTTGGGTTAACACCGGGGAGCTGTTTTTT,CASSWVNTGELFF,-,-,TRBJ2-2,TRBV27,13
TGTGCCAGCAGCCAAGGGAGGCTCTCTGGAAACACCATATATTTT,CASSQGRLSGNTIYF,-,many,TRBJ1-3,TRBV3-1,15
TGTGCCAGCAGCTCCCTAGACAGATACCAGGGCTACACCTTC,CASSSLDRYQGYTF,-,many,TRBJ1-2,TRBV12-3/TRBV12-4,14
TGTGCCAGCAGCTTAGGAGACAGGGCCCAAGAGACCCAGTACTTC,CASSLGDRAQETQYF,TRBD1,few,TRBJ2-5,TRBV11-2,15
TGTGCCAGTGAGGGGGGTGGAGGGCCCACCGGGGAGCTGTTTTTT,CASEGGGGPTGELFF,-,few,TRBJ2-2,TRBV4-2,15
TGCAGTGCTAGTGGGGGTCTGTGGAACTATGGCTACACCTTC,CSASGGLWNYGYTF,-,few,TRBJ1-2,TRBV20-1,14
TGTGCCAGCACCCCACAGGGTTTCTCCTACAATGAGCAGTTCTTC,CASTPQGFSYNEQFF,-,many,TRBJ2-1,TRBV12-3/TRBV12-4,15
TGTGCCAGCAGCTTAGGGGCTAGCTCCTACGAGCAGTACTTC,CASSLGASSYEQYF,-,many,TRBJ2-7,TRBV7-9,14
TGTGCCAGTGGGTTCCAGGGAGAGACCCAGTACTTC,CASGFQGETQYF,-,many,TRBJ2-5,TRBV2,12
TGCAGCGTCCACGGACAGGGGGAGGGTATGAACACTGAAGCTTTCTTT,CSVHGQGEGMNTEAFF,TRBD1,few,TRBJ1-1,TRBV29-1,16
TGTGCCAGCAGTGAATCTAGCCAGGGGGGGTACAATCAGCCCCAGCATTTT,CASSESSQGGYNQPQHF,TRBD1,few,TRBJ1-5,TRBV2,17
TGTGCCATCAGTGGCGATACGGAGACCCAGTACTTC,CAISGDTETQYF,-,few,TRBJ2-5,TRBV10-3,12
TGTGCCATCAGCGCTAGCGGGGGGATCCTTGAGACCCAGTACTTC,CAISASGGILETQYF,TRBD2,many,TRBJ2-5,TRBV10-3,15
TGTGCCACCAGCAGAGTCCAGTTGGTAACAGATACGCAGTATTTT,CATSRVQLVTDTQYF,-,many,TRBJ2-3,TRBV15,15
TGTGCCAGCAGTTACTCACGGAACACCGGGGAGCTGTTTTTT,CASSYSRNTGELFF,-,many,TRBJ2-2,TRBV6-5,14
TGTGCCAGCAGTCCGGACAGGGGGAGTGACGGGGAGCTGTTTTTT,CASSPDRGSDGELFF,TRBD1,many,TRBJ2-2,TRBV2,15
TGTGCCAGCAGCATCGGGACTGATACTCCTCAGTTCTTC,CASSIGTDTPQFF,-,-,TRBJ2-1,TRBV7-6,13
TGTGCCAGCAGTTACGGTACGCGCCGGGAAGCTTTCTTT,CASSYGTRREAFF,-,-,TRBJ1-1,TRBV6-5,13
TGTGCCAGCTATTCCGGGGCCCTTAGCAATCAGCCCCAGCATTTT,CASYSGALSNQPQHF,-,many,TRBJ1-5,TRBV28,15
TGTGCCACCAGTGGCTTCCGAGCGGCTATCAATGAGCAGTTCTTC,CATSGFRAAINEQFF,-,few,TRBJ2-1,TRBV24-1,15
TGTGCCAGCAGCTTAGCCACCGGACTAGCGGGGGTAGATGAGCAGTTCTTC,CASSLATGLAGVDEQFF,TRBD2,-,TRBJ2-1,TRBV7-2,17